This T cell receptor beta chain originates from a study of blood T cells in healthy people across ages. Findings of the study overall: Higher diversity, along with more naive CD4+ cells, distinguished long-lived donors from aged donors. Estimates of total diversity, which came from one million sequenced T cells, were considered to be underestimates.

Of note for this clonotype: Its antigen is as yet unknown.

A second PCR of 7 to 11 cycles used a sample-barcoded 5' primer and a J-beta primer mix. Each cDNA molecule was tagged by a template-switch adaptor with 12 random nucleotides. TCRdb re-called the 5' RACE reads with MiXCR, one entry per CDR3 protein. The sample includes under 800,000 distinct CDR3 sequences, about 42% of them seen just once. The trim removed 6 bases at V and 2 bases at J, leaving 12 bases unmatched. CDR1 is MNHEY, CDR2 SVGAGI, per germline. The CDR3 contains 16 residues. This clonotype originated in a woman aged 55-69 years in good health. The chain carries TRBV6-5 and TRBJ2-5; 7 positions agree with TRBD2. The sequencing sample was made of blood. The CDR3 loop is CASRLGGQSSQETQYF. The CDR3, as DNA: TGTGCCAGCAGGCTGGGAGGGCAGTCGTCTCAAGAGACCCAGTACTTC.